This T cell receptor (beta chain) was found in a study of CD8+ T cells in alopecia areata. It was cDNA, reverse transcribed from extracted RNA, that served as the sequencing template. Profiling relied on immunoSEQ multiplex PCR, and the TCRdb table lists in-frame clones only, not all of them. The sample includes roughly 150,000 clones, 45% to 60% of them seen just once. Germline lookup yields CDR1 SGHRS and CDR2 YFSETQ. The length of the CDR3 is 14 residues. Trimming cost V 6 bases and J 4 bases, with 11 bases left between them. This sample's treatment: oral pan-JAK inhibitor, 5-10 mg twice daily. The sequence derives from a human donor with alopecia areata. This rearrangement joins TRBV5-1 to TRBJ2-6; D call uncertain. The sample here was CD8+ T cells sorted from blood, taken at week 4, from a patient treated with tofacitinib. The CDR3 reads CASTYSTGANVLTF. CDR3 DNA: TGCGCCAGCACCTATTCAACGGGGGCCAACGTCCTGACTTTC.